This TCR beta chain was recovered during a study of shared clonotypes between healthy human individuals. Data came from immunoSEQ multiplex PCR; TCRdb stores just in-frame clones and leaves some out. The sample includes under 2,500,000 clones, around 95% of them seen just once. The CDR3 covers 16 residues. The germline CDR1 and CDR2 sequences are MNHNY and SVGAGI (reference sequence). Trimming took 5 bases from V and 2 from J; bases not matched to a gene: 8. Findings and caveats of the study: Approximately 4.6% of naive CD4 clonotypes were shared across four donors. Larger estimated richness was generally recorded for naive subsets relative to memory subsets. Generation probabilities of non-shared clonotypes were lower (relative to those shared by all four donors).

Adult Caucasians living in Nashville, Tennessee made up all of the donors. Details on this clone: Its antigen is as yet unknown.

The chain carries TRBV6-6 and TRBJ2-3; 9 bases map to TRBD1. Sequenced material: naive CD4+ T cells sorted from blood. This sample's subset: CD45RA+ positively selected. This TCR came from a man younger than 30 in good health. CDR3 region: CASSHRGLAITDTQYF. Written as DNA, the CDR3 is TGTGCCAGCAGTCACAGGGGGCTCGCGATCACAGATACGCAGTATTTT.